The clone carrying this TCR beta chain was counted ten times or more. Its antigen is unidentified. This specimen comes from a study of T cell repertoires in cytomegalovirus infection. Study details: In the study, CMV epitopes included recently identified HLA-C-restricted and well-studied HLA-B-restricted ones. Public TCR beta signatures indicated both CMV infection and matching HLA type.

The V gene lost 4 bases and the J gene lost 6 bases, with 13 bases spanning the gap. Germline V gene data show CDR1 as SGHVS and CDR2 as FQNEAQ. This CDR3 spans 13 amino acids. TCRdb fed the reads into MiXCR, producing one record per CDR3 protein. The table records approximately 590,000 distinct CDR3 sequences, about 39% of them present only once. Overall study results and limits: Dominating the ex vivo response were HLA-C-restricted CMV-specific TCR beta clonotypes.

The clonotype comes from a human donor in good health (CMV status not recorded). Some clones in this sample may be carry-over from other donors' samples. The chain uses TRBV7-8 and TRBJ2-7, with a tentative D call TRBD1 (6 bases). The sample here was cultured PBMCs, taken from culture after CMV antigen stimulation. The CDR3 is CASSSQGFGEQYF. The CDR3 region has the DNA TGTGCCAGCAGCTCTCAGGGGTTTGGCGAGCAGTACTTC.